A single sample is the source of the 5 T cell receptor beta chains below, sequenced in a study of memory CD4+ T cells and cytomegalovirus serostatus. The sort gate was single viable CD3+CD4+CD8-CD45RO+ cells for memory CD4+ T cells. Using immunoSEQ multiplex PCR, the repertoire was profiled, and TCRdb retains in-frame clones only, with some absent. The data contain about 60,000 clones, about 78% of them singletons. Sequenced input: memory CD4+ T cells from blood. The receptors stem from an adult in good health and CMV-seronegative. Some clones in this sample may be carry-over from other donors' samples.

This sequence joins TRBV2 and TRBJ2-2, with 11 bases lining up with TRBD2. The V segment lost 0 bases and the J segment 5 bases; nucleotides outside the gene matches: 8. The CDR3 is 18 amino acids. Germline V gene sequence: CDR1 SNHLY, CDR2 FYNNEI. The CDR3 nucleotides read TGTGCCAGCAGTGAAGCGGCCTACCGGACTAGCGGGACCGGGGAGCTGTTTTTT. Protein product: CASSEAAYRTSGTGELFF.

Details on this clone: Germline is not matched at one junction end, which may reflect a read error. The V gene is TRBV6-5, the J gene TRBJ1-1; 7 bases are shared with TRBD1. Germline V lookup: CDR1 MNHEY, CDR2 SVGAGI. This CDR3 spans 13 amino acids. The CDR3 sequence: CAISRGQIEEAFF. CDR3 coding DNA: TGTGCCATCAGTAGGGGACAGATAGAAGAAGCTTTCTTT.

This chain links TRBV19 with TRBJ2-7; D is unresolved. V was pared by 4 bases and J by 0 bases, with 16 bases between. The CDR3 loop spans 16 amino acids. Germline CDR1 reads LNHDA; CDR2 reads SQIVND (reference sequence). In DNA form, the CDR3 reads TGTGCCAGTAGTACCCCTGATCGAAGAAACTCCTACGAGCAGTACTTC. This sequence encodes CASSTPDRRNSYEQYF.

This chain uses TRBV7-8 with TRBJ2-5; no definite D call. Per germline, CDR1 SGHVS and CDR2 FQNEAQ. This CDR3 comprises 12 residues. The V and J ends lost 5 bases and 4 bases respectively, with 8 bases between them. CDR3 in amino acids: CASSPAGETQYF. In DNA form, the CDR3 reads TGTGCCAGCAGCCCTGCAGGAGAGACCCAGTACTTC.

V usage is TRBV4-3 and J usage is TRBJ2-4; D is undetermined. The CDR3 consists of 16 residues. Trimming shortened V by 2 bases and J by 9 bases, and 20 bases separated the two germline ends. CDR1 and CDR2 from the germline V gene are LGHNA and YSLEER. Here the CDR3 reads CASSQQVNAPWGIQYF. CDR3 nucleotide sequence: TGCGCCAGCAGCCAACAGGTCAACGCTCCGTGGGGCATTCAGTACTTC.